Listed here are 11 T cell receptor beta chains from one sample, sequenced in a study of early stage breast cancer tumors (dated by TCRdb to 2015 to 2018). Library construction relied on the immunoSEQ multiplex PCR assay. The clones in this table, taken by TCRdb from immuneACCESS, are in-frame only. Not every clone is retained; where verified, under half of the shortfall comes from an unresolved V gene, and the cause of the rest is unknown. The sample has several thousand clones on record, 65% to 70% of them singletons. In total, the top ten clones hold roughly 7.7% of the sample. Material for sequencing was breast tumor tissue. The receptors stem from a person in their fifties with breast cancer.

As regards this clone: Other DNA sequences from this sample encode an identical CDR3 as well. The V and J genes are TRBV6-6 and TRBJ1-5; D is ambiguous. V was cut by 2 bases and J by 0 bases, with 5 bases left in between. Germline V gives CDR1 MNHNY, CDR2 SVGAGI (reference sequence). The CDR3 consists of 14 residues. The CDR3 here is CASSYRNSNQPQHF. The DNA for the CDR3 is TGTGCCAGCAGTTACAGAAATAGCAATCAGCCCCAGCATTTT.

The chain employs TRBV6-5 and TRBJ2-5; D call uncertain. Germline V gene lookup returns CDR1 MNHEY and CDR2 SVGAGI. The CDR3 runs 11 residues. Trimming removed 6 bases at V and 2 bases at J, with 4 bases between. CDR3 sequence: CASSQQETQYF. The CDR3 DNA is TGTGCCAGCAGCCAACAAGAGACCCAGTACTTC.

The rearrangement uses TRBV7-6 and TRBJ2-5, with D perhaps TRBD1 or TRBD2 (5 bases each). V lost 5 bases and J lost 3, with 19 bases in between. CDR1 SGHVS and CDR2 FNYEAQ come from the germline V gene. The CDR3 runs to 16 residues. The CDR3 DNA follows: TGTGCCAGCAGCCCGTTTCTGAGGACACTAGAAGAGACCCAGTACTTC. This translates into CASSPFLRTLEETQYF.

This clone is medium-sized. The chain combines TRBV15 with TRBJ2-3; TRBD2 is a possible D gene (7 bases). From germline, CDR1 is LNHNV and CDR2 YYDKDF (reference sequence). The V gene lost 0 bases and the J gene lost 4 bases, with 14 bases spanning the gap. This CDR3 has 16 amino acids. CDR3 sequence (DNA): TGTGCCACCAGCAGAGAGGTGGGGGGGGCGGCAGATACGCAGTATTTT. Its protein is CATSREVGGAADTQYF.

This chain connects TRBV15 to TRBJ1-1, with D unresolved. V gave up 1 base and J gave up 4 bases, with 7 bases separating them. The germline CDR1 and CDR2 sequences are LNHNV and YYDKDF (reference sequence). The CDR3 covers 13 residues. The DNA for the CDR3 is TGTGCCACCAGCAGAGTCCTCTTCACTGAAGCTTTCTTT. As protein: CATSRVLFTEAFF.

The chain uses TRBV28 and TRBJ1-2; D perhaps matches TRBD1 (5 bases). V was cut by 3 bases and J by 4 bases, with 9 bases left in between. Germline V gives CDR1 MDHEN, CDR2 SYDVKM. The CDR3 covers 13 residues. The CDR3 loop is CASSFTQAYGYTF. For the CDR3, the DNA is TGTGCCAGCAGTTTTACACAGGCCTATGGCTACACCTTC.

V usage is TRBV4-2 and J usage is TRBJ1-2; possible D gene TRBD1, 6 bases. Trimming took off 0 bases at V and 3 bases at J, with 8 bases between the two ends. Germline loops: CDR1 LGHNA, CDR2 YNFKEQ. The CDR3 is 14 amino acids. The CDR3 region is CASSQERQDYGYTF. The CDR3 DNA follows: TGTGCCAGCAGCCAAGAGCGACAGGACTATGGCTACACCTTC.

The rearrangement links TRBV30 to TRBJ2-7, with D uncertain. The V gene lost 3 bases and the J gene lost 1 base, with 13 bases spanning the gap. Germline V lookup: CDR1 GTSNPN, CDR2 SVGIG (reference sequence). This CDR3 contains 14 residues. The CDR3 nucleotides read TGTGCCTGGAGCCCTGGGGTCGGTTCCTACGAGCAGTACTTC. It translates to CAWSPGVGSYEQYF.

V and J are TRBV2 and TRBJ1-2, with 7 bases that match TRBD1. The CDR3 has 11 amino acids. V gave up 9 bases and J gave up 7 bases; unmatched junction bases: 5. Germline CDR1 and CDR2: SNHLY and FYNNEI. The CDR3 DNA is TGTGCCAGAGACAGGGACCCTGGCTACACCTTC. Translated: CARDRDPGYTF.

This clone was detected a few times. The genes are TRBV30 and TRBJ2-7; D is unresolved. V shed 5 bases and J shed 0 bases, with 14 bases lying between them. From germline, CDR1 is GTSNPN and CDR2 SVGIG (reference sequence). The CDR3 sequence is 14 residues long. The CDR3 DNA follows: TGTGCCTGGTCAGGACCGCCGAGCTCCTACGAGCAGTACTTC. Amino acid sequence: CAWSGPPSSYEQYF.

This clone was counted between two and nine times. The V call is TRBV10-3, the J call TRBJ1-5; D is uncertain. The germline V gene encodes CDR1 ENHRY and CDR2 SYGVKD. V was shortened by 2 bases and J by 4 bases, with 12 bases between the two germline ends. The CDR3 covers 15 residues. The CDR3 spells CAISESGDLNQPQHF. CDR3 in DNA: TGTGCCATCAGTGAGAGCGGAGACTTAAATCAGCCCCAGCATTTT.